The 12 T cell receptor beta chains below all came from one sample that was sequenced in a study of vaccination effects on CD4 cells after COVID-19 (dated 2022 in TCRdb). The library was obtained by the immunoSEQ multiplex PCR assay. TCRdb carries this immuneACCESS record with in-frame sequences only. Its versions omit some clonotypes, under half of them owing to an unresolved V gene in the studies checked, with the rest unexplained. Present in this sample are more than 20,000 clones, around 74% of which were seen just once. The top ten hold 15% to 20% of the sample. No antigens are known for them. The ViraFEST assay stimulated PBMC with viral peptide pools and then used TCR sequencing to identify antigen-specific CD4+ T cell clonotypes by expansion. After less than 13 days of culture, CD4+ T cells were isolated with the EasySep CD4+ T cell isolation kit. Healthy vaccine recipients had no prior SARS-CoV-2 infection, confirmed by negative nucleocapsid antibodies before and after vaccination.

The sample consisted of CD4+ T cells from PBMCs cultured with HCoV-NL63 spike peptides, taken before COVID-19 vaccination. The cell subset or site label corresponds to: HCoV-NL63 spike overlapping peptide pool stimulation. All receptors derive from a human donor who received a COVID-19 vaccine.

In this sample, this clone turned up once. The chain links TRBV9 to TRBJ2-7; TRBD2 agrees at 8 bases. The CDR3 sequence is 16 residues long. Looked up from germline, CDR1 is SGDLS and CDR2 is YYNGEE. Trimming cost V 2 bases and J 4 bases; bases outside gene matches: 11. CDR3 sequence: CASSVDGGALGYEQYF. CDR3 DNA sequence: TGTGCCAGCAGCGTGGACGGGGGGGCGTTGGGGTACGAGCAGTACTTC.

The V and J genes are TRBV28 and TRBJ2-2; 8 nucleotides align to TRBD2. CDR1 and CDR2 from the germline V gene are MDHEN and SYDVKM. J was trimmed by 4 bases and V by 5 bases; bases with no gene match: 9. The CDR3 extends over 16 amino acids. The CDR3 sequence is CASSPSGTRITGELFF. Here the CDR3 DNA reads TGTGCCAGCAGTCCTTCCGGGACTAGGATCACCGGGGAGCTGTTTTTT.

The table lists this clone with a count of one. The chain has TRBV7-9 and TRBJ2-3; TRBD1 or TRBD2 may be the D gene (6 bases each). V lost 2 bases, J lost 2 bases, and 8 bases lay in between. Germline CDR1 and CDR2: SEHNR and FQNEAQ (reference sequence). The CDR3 has 14 amino acids. In DNA form, the CDR3 reads TGTGCCAGCAGCTTAAGGGGGGTCACAGATACGCAGTATTTT. It is translated as CASSLRGVTDTQYF.

The CDR3, as DNA: TGTGCCAGTAGCCCGGGACTAGCGGGAGGGCTTGAGCAGTTCTTC. Encoded protein: CASSPGLAGGLEQFF. The chain joins TRBV19 to TRBJ2-1, with 16 bases aligning to TRBD2. CDR1 and CDR2 (germline): LNHDA, SQIVND (reference sequence). The J segment lost 9 bases and the V segment lost 6 bases, leaving 5 bases of the junction unmatched. The CDR3 spans 15 residues.

The CDR3 sequence: CASSLMGAAYEQYF. The DNA for the CDR3 is TGTGCCAGCAGCTTAATGGGGGCCGCCTACGAGCAGTACTTC. The rearrangement uses TRBV7-2 and TRBJ2-7, with D tentatively TRBD1 (6 bases). V shed 2 bases and J shed 2 bases, with 10 bases lying between them. CDR1 is SGHTA and CDR2 is FQGNSA in the germline V gene. The CDR3 has 14 residues.

The chain joins TRBV5-1 to TRBJ2-7; maybe TRBD2 (6 bases). The CDR3 totals 15 residues. V lost 4 bases, J lost 2 bases, and 16 bases lay in between. Germline lookup yields CDR1 SGHRS and CDR2 YFSETQ. CDR3 sequence: CASSPASGLTYEQYF. In DNA form, the CDR3 reads TGCGCCAGCAGCCCTGCCTCGGGACTTACCTACGAGCAGTACTTC.

The chain combines TRBV9 with TRBJ2-1; 7 nucleotides line up with TRBD2. This CDR3 spans 14 amino acids. The trim removed 2 bases at V and 9 bases at J, leaving 8 bases unmatched. Germline lookup yields CDR1 SGDLS and CDR2 YYNGEE. Here the CDR3 reads CASSVGLTTGEQFF. CDR3 in DNA: TGTGCCAGCAGCGTGGGACTAACTACGGGTGAGCAGTTCTTC.

CDR3 coding DNA: TGTGCCAGCTCAGCCAACTCGGAAGGCATTCAGTACTTC. This codes for CASSANSEGIQYF. The chain uses TRBV18 and TRBJ2-4, with D uncertain. There are 13 residues in the CDR3. Per germline, CDR1 KGHSH and CDR2 LQKENI. V lost 5 bases, J lost 9 bases, and 14 bases lay in between.

This clone is categorized as medium-sized. CDR3 DNA: TGTGCCAGCAGCCCGAGAAGCGCGGGAGGGGGCAATGAGCAGTTCTTC. Its protein product is CASSPRSAGGGNEQFF. The rearrangement joins TRBV7-9 to TRBJ2-1; 9 bases are a match to TRBD2. From germline, CDR1 is SEHNR and CDR2 FQNEAQ (reference sequence). V shed 5 bases and J 6 bases; nucleotides not matched to a gene: 11. The CDR3 totals 16 residues.

This chain uses TRBV6-5 with TRBJ2-3, with D perhaps matching TRBD1 (6 bases). V dropped 6 bases and J dropped 6 bases, with 16 bases sitting between them. The CDR3 totals 14 residues. Germline V gene sequence: CDR1 MNHEY, CDR2 SVGAGI. The CDR3 loop reads CASRRTEMRDTQYF. The DNA for the CDR3 is TGTGCCAGCAGGCGGACAGAGATGAGGGATACGCAGTATTTT.

The chain combines TRBV19 with TRBJ1-1; no clear D gene. The germline V gene encodes CDR1 LNHDA and CDR2 SQIVND (reference sequence). V lost 3 bases to trimming and J lost 6 bases, with 14 bases between them. The CDR3 has 14 residues. The CDR3 coding sequence is TGTGCCAGTAGTATCGGACGCACTGGCGCTGAAGCTTTCTTT. It encodes CASSIGRTGAEAFF.

V usage is TRBV6-5 and J usage is TRBJ1-6, with TRBD1 as a possible D gene (5 bases). Germline loops: CDR1 MNHEY, CDR2 SVGAGI. This CDR3 has 15 residues. The V end was cut by 3 bases, the J end by 8 bases, with 14 bases between. CDR3 region: CASSYYPGRDSPLHF. For the CDR3, the DNA is TGTGCCAGCAGTTATTATCCAGGGCGGGATTCACCCCTCCACTTT.